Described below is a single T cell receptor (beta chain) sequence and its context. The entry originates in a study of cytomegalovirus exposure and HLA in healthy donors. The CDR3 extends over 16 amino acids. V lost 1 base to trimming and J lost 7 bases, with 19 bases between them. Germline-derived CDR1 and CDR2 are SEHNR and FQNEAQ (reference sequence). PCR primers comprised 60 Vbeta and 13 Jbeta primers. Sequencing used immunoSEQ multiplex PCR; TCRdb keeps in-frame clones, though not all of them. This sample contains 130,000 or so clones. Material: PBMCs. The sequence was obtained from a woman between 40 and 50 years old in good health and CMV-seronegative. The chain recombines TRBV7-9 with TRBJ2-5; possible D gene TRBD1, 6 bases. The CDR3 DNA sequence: TGTGCCAGCAGCTTAGGGGGCCTCGCGGCGACAGGGACCCAGTACTTC. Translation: CASSLGGLAATGTQYF.